This entry lists 9 T cell receptor beta chains sequenced from one sample in a study of shared clonotypes between healthy human individuals. Profiled with immunoSEQ multiplex PCR; TCRdb holds only in-frame clones, not every one. The sample records 650,000 to 700,000 clones, 90% being singletons. Sequenced: memory CD8+ T cells from PBMCs. Subset in this sample: CD45RO+ cells pooled with CCR7-negative TemRA cells. The receptor source for this set is a man aged 18 to 29 in good health. Some clones in this sample may be carry-over from other donors' samples.

The genes are TRBV7-9 and TRBJ2-7; TRBD1 matches at 7 bases. The CDR3 runs 15 residues. V trimming: 6 bases; J trimming: 5 bases; junction bases outside the gene matches: 13. Looked up from germline, CDR1 is SEHNR and CDR2 is FQNEAQ (reference sequence). CDR3 protein: CASRSRDSLLDEQYF. The CDR3 DNA reads TGTGCCAGCAGGTCTCGGGACAGTCTCCTCGACGAGCAGTACTTC. The full variable domain, completed using reference TRBV7-9 and TRBJ2-7, is DTGVSQNPRHKITKRGQNVTFRCDPISEHNRLYWYRQTLGQGPEFLTYFQNEAQLEKSRLLSDRFSAERPKGSFSTLEIQRTEQGDSAMYLCASRSRDSLLDEQYFGPGTRLTVT.

The chain is built from TRBV15 and TRBJ2-7; 7 positions agree with TRBD1. J was trimmed by 1 base and V by 7 bases; bases with no gene match: 4. This CDR3 is 13 amino acids long. The germline V gene has CDR1 LNHNV and CDR2 YYDKDF (reference sequence). DNA for the CDR3: TGTGCCACCAAGGGGACAGAGTCCTACGAGCAGTACTTC. Its protein is CATKGTESYEQYF.

The chain combines TRBV7-9 with TRBJ1-4; 8 positions match TRBD1. J gave up 7 bases and V 5 bases, and 6 bases lay outside the gene matches. The CDR3 length is 14 residues. Germline CDR1 SEHNR, CDR2 FQNEAQ (reference sequence). This CDR3 reads CASSPDRDGEKLFF. DNA of the CDR3: TGTGCCAGCAGCCCGGACAGGGACGGTGAAAAACTGTTTTTT.

The chain links TRBV7-3 to TRBJ2-2; D unresolved. The CDR3 is 13 residues long. Germline V gene sequence: CDR1 SGHTA, CDR2 FQGTGA. V lost 5 bases, J lost 0 bases, and 4 bases lay in between. CDR3 sequence (DNA): TGTGCCAGCAGCGCCCCGAACACCGGGGAGCTGTTTTTT. Translating it yields CASSAPNTGELFF. The full variable domain, completed using reference TRBV7-3 and TRBJ2-2, is GAGVSQTPSNKVTEKGKYVELRCDPISGHTALYWYRQSLGQGPEFLIYFQGTGAADDSGLPNDRFFAVRPEGSVSTLKIQRTERGDSAVYLCASSAPNTGELFFGEGSRLTVL.

The chain uses TRBV7-9 and TRBJ1-1, with 7 bases aligning to TRBD1. V lost 5 bases to trimming and J lost 3 bases; unmatched junction nucleotides: 12. CDR1 is SEHNR, CDR2 FQNEAQ, per germline (reference sequence). This CDR3 contains 16 residues. The CDR3 coding sequence is TGTGCCAGCAGCAACCGACAGGGTTGGGGAGACACTGAAGCTTTCTTT. Encoded protein: CASSNRQGWGDTEAFF.

The chain employs TRBV29-1 and TRBJ1-2; 7 bases are a match to TRBD1. CDR3 length equals 15 residues. Germline values: CDR1 SQVTM, CDR2 ANQGSEA. V dropped 4 bases and J dropped 3; count of bases not matched to a gene: 11. CDR3 residues: CSVGPGDSGDYGYTF. CDR3 in DNA: TGCAGCGTTGGTCCTGGGGACAGTGGTGACTATGGCTACACCTTC.

In nucleotides, the CDR3 is TGTGCCAGTAGTATCCCGGGCGTCTACAATGAGCAGTTCTTC. This encodes CASSIPGVYNEQFF. The V call is TRBV19, the J call TRBJ2-1; D unclear. The length of the CDR3 is 14 residues. Germline V gives CDR1 LNHDA, CDR2 SQIVND (reference sequence). Trimming took 3 bases from V and 3 from J, leaving 9 bases between them.

The chain recombines TRBV28 with TRBJ2-2, with 7 bases aligning to TRBD1. The V gene end was trimmed by 6 bases and the J gene end by 4 bases; junction bases not matched to a gene: 11. Germline loops: CDR1 MDHEN, CDR2 SYDVKM. The CDR3 consists of 16 residues. CDR3 amino acids: CASSNRGPLGTGELFF. The CDR3 DNA reads as TGTGCCAGCAGCAATAGGGGGCCGTTAGGCACCGGGGAGCTGTTTTTT.

Here the CDR3 reads CASSDPPKWGPSYEQYF. CDR3 nucleotides: TGTGCCAGCAGTGACCCCCCTAAGTGGGGTCCCTCCTACGAGCAGTACTTC. V and J are TRBV28 and TRBJ2-7; D is unclear. The CDR3 consists of 17 residues. Deletions cut 5 bases from V and 0 bases from J, with 20 bases between. Germline CDR1 reads MDHEN; CDR2 reads SYDVKM.